This TCR beta chain was identified in a study of blood T cells in healthy people across ages. About the study: Every two T cells gave about one barcoded beta molecule via template switching.

Each donor had around 9.8 milliliters of peripheral blood drawn. Total RNA, at least 5 micrograms per sample, was extracted from PBMCs. Comment on this clonotype: Its target is unknown.

Findings and limits, study-wide: Per million T cells, TCR beta diversity dropped about linearly as age rose.

Primers used in a second PCR of roughly 6 to 11 cycles were a sample-barcoded 5' primer and a J-beta primer mix. TCRdb re-called the 5' RACE reads through MiXCR, storing one row per CDR3 protein. The profile shows fewer than 750,000 distinct CDR3 sequences, about 51% of them singletons. Sequenced input: blood. The sequence was collected from an elderly woman in good health.

CDR3 coding DNA: TGTGCCAGCAGCGCAGGGGGGGCAAGGAATGAGCAGTTCTTC. It is translated as CASSAGGARNEQFF. V and J are TRBV11-3 and TRBJ2-1; D is possibly TRBD1 or TRBD2 (7 bases each). This CDR3 has 14 residues. The V gene lost 5 bases and the J gene lost 7 bases, with 15 bases spanning the gap. The germline CDR1 and CDR2 sequences are SGHNT and YENEEA.